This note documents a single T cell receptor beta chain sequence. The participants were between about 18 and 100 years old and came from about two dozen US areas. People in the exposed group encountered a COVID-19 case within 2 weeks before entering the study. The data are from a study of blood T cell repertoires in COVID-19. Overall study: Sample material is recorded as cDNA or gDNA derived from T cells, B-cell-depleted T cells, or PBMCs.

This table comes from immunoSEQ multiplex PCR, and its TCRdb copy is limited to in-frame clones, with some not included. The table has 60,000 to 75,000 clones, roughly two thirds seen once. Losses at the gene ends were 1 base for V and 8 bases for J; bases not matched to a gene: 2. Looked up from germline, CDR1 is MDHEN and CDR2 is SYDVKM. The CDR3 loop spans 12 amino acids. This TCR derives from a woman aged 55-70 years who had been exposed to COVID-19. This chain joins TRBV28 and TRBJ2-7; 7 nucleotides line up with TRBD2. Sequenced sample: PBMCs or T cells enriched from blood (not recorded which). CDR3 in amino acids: CASSLFGGKQYF. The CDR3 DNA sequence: TGTGCCAGCAGTTTATTCGGGGGGAAGCAGTACTTC.